Following are 3 T cell receptor beta chains from one sample sequenced in a study of blood T cell repertoires in COVID-19. Repertoires were generated with immunoSEQ multiplex PCR, while TCRdb's copy carries only in-frame clones and drops some. The sample consists of under 200,000 clones, 65% to 90% of them appearing once. Sequenced sample: peripheral blood. All receptors derive from a human donor in a cohort sampled during active COVID-19.

The chain links TRBV7-6 to TRBJ2-3; 7 bases map to TRBD2. This CDR3 contains 16 residues. Losses at the gene ends were 1 base for V and 2 bases for J; bases not matched to a gene: 6. CDR1 is SGHVS and CDR2 is FNYEAQ in the germline V gene. CDR3: CASSLGGGLHTDTQYF. The CDR3 coding sequence is TGTGCCAGCAGCTTAGGGGGAGGGCTCCACACAGATACGCAGTATTTT.

J is TRBJ1-5 and V is TRBV3-1 (or the pseudogene TRBV3-2); TRBD1 aligns across 9 bases. The junction had 9 bases not matched to a gene; V was cut back by 0 bases and J by 3 bases. The CDR3 sequence is 18 residues long. In germline, CDR1 is LGHDT, CDR2 YNNKEL (reference sequence). The CDR3 sequence: CASSQDGWTGVDNQPQHF. CDR3 bases: TGTGCCAGCAGCCAAGATGGTTGGACAGGGGTTGACAATCAGCCCCAGCATTTT.

The CDR3 DNA reads TGTGCCAGCTACACCGGGACAGGGTCCTACGAGCAGTACTTC. This gives the protein CASYTGTGSYEQYF. V gene TRBV18 combines with J gene TRBJ2-7; 9 bases map to TRBD1. The junction had 5 bases not matched to a gene; V was cut back by 7 bases and J by 1 base. CDR1 KGHSH and CDR2 LQKENI come from the germline V gene. The CDR3 spans 14 residues.